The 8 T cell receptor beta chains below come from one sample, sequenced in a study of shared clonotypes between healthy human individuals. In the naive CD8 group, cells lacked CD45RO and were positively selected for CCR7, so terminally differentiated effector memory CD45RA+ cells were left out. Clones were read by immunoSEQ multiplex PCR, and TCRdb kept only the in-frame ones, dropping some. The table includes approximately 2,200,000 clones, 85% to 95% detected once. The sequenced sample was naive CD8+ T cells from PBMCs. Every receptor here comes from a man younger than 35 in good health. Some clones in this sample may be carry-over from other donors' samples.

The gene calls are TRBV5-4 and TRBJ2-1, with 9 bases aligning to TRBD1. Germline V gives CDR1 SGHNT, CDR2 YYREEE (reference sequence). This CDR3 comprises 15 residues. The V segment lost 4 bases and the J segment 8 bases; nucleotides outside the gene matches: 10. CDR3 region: CASSLSQGARDEQFF. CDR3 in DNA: TGTGCCAGCAGCCTATCACAGGGGGCGCGGGATGAGCAGTTCTTC.

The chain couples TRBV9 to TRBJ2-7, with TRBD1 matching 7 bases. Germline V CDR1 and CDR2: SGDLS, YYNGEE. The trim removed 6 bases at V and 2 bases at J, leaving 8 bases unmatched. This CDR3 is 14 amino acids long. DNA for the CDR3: TGTGCCAGCACGCCGGGACAGAAGGCCTACGAGCAGTACTTC. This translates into CASTPGQKAYEQYF.

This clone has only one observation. CDR3 loop: CASSIGILITTGELFF. CDR3 nucleotide sequence: TGTGCCAGTAGTATAGGAATCCTAATAACCACCGGGGAGCTGTTTTTT. The rearrangement joins TRBV19 to TRBJ2-2; unclear D gene. With 1 base removed from V and 4 bases from J, the gap between germline ends came to 13 bases. CDR1 and CDR2 from the germline V gene are LNHDA and SQIVND (reference sequence). CDR3 size: 16 residues.

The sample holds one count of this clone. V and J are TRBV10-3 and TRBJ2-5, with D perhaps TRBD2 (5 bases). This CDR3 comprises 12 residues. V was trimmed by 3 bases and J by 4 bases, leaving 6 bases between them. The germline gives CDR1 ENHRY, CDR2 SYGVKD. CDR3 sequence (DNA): TGTGCCATCAGTGACGCGGGAGAGACCCAGTACTTC. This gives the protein CAISDAGETQYF.

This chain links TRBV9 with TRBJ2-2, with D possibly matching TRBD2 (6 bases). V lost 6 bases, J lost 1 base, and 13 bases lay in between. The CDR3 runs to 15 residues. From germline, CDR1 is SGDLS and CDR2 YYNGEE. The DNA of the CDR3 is TGTGCCAGCAACCCCTGGCGGGGGAACACCGGGGAGCTGTTTTTT. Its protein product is CASNPWRGNTGELFF. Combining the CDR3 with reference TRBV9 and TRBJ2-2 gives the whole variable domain DSGVTQTPKHLITATGQRVTLRCSPRSGDLSVYWYQQSLDQGLQFLIQYYNGEERAKGNILERFSAQQFPDLHSELNLSSLELGDSALYFCASNPWRGNTGELFFGEGSRLTVL.

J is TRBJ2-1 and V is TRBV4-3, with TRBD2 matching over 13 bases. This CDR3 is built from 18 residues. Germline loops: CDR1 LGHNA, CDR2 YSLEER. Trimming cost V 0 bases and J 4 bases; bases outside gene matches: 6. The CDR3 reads CASSQEWVGLAGYNEQFF. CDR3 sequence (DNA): TGCGCCAGCAGCCAAGAGTGGGTGGGACTAGCGGGGTACAATGAGCAGTTCTTC.

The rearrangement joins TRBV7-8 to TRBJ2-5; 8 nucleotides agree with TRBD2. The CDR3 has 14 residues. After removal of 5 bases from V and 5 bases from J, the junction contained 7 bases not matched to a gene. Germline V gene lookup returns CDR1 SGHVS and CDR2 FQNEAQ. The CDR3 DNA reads TGTGCCAGCAGCGAGGCGGGAGGCGGGGAGACCCAGTACTTC. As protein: CASSEAGGGETQYF.

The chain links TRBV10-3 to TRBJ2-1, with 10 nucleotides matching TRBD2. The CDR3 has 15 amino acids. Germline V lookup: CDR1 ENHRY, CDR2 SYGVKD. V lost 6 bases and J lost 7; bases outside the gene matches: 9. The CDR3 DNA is TGTGCCATCAGCGAAGGGCTAGCGGGAGCGAATGAGCAGTTCTTC. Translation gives CAISEGLAGANEQFF.